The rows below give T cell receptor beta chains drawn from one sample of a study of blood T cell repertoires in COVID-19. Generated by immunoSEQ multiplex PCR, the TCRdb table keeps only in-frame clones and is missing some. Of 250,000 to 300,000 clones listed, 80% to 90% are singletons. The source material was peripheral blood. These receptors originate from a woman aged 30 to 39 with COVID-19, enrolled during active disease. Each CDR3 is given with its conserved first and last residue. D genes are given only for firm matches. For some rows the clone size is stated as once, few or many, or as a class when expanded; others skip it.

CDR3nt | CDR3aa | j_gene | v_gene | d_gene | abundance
TGCAGCGTTGGGGGACAGGGACTACATGAGCAGTTCTTC | CSVGGQGLHEQFF | TRBJ2-1 | TRBV29-1 | TRBD1 | once
TGTGTGACACAACCGGGACTCCTAGGTTCAGAGACCCAGTACTTC | CVTQPGLLGSETQYF | TRBJ2-5 | TRBV6-5 | . | .
TGTGCCACCAGTGATACGGGATCGAACTATGGCTACACCTTC | CATSDTGSNYGYTF | TRBJ1-2 | TRBV24-1 | . | .
TGCGCCAGCAGCCAAGGGACAGGACCCGGGTGGGCCTATGGCTACACCTTC | CASSQGTGPGWAYGYTF | TRBJ1-2 | TRBV4-1 | TRBD1 | .
TGTGCCAGCAGTTTCCCCCCTTATAGCAATCAGCCCCAGCATTTT | CASSFPPYSNQPQHF | TRBJ1-5 | TRBV28 | . | .
TGCGCCAGCAGTGAACACAGGGGAGCCAAAAACATTCAGTACTTC | CASSEHRGAKNIQYF | TRBJ2-4 | TRBV10-1 | TRBD1 | .
TGTGCCAGCAGCTCTTTAAGCGGGGGGGATACGCAGTATTTT | CASSSLSGGDTQYF | TRBJ2-3 | TRBV5-6 | TRBD2 | .
TGTGCCAGCTCACTCCGCGGCAACCAAGAGACCCAGTACTTC | CASSLRGNQETQYF | TRBJ2-5 | TRBV18 | . | few
TGTGCCAGCAGTCTCAGCGGGGGGGCCTCATGGAATGAGCAGTTCTTC | CASSLSGGASWNEQFF | TRBJ2-1 | TRBV27 | TRBD2 | .
TGCGCCAGCAGCAGGGGACAGGGGATCAGGCCGTACGAGCAGTACTTC | CASSRGQGIRPYEQYF | TRBJ2-7 | TRBV5-1 | TRBD1 | few
TGTGCCAGCAGCCATGATGGACAGGGTAAACTGTTTTTT | CASSHDGQGKLFF | TRBJ1-4 | TRBV14 | TRBD1 | .
TGTGCCAGCAGCCGCCGGGACAGGACGTATGGCTACACCTTC | CASSRRDRTYGYTF | TRBJ1-2 | TRBV7-8 | TRBD1 | .
TGTGCCAGCACTGACACCTTAGCCAAAAACATTCAGTACTTC | CASTDTLAKNIQYF | TRBJ2-4 | TRBV27 | . | .
TGTGCCAGTACCTCGCGGACAGCTGGAAACACCATATATTTT | CASTSRTAGNTIYF | TRBJ1-3 | TRBV19 | . | .
TGTGCCAGCAGCGTGGGACAGGGGGGGTACGAGCAGTACTTC | CASSVGQGGYEQYF | TRBJ2-7 | TRBV5-6 | TRBD1 | few
TGCGCCAGCAGCCAAGATAGGACTAGCGGGGGCACAGATACGCAGTATTTT | CASSQDRTSGGTDTQYF | TRBJ2-3 | TRBV4-1 | TRBD2 | .
TGTGCCAGCTCACCAGGTGGCCAGCGACGGAACTACGAGCAGTACTTC | CASSPGGQRRNYEQYF | TRBJ2-7 | TRBV18 | . | .